This T cell receptor (beta chain) was identified during a study of cytomegalovirus exposure and HLA in healthy donors. Study overall: Researchers found that roughly 81% of almost 400 genotyped donors fell within the Caucasian-associated ancestry cluster.

Of note for this clone: Its antigen remains unknown.

CDR3 length: 15 residues. The V gene's germline CDR1 is MNHEY and CDR2 SVGAGI. V trimming: 5 bases; J trimming: 7 bases; junction bases outside the gene matches: 8. Study-level findings and limits: Association with HLA alleles at 0.05 false discovery rate was found for roughly 17,000 TCR beta sequences in a later analysis.

In the PCR, 60 Vbeta and 13 Jbeta primers were used. As originally analysed: Roughly 11 million of the 80 million or so unique TCR beta chains counted in a later analysis were shared. Clones were read by immunoSEQ multiplex PCR, and TCRdb kept only the in-frame ones, dropping some. V, J and clone size were drawn from that table, and D and trimming were deduced from the DNA. Here the sample spans around 120,000 clones, roughly 80% being singletons. The chain uses TRBV6-5 and TRBJ1-6, with TRBD1 matching over 7 bases. The origin of this receptor is a boy younger than 18 in good health and CMV-seronegative. The specimen was PBMCs. The DNA for the CDR3 is TGTGCCAGCAGTCCCTCTGGGACAGACAATTCACCCCTCCACTTT. This encodes CASSPSGTDNSPLHF.